These 28 T cell receptor beta chains originate from one sample sequenced in a study of CD8+CD57+ T cells in acquired aplastic anemia. TCR beta VDJ and CDR3 profiling used genomic DNA as template. Each CDR3 protein gets one entry after TCRdb re-called the reads with MiXCR. The sample records around 170,000 distinct CDR3 sequences, more than 45% being singletons. Patients sequenced had flow cytometry evidence of CD8+CD57+ cell expansion. Sequenced input: sorted CD4+, CD8+, or CD8+CD57+ T cells (not recorded which) from PBMCs. The receptor set was obtained from a human donor with aplastic anemia.

This clonotype has ten or more counts. V gene TRBV7-6 combines with J gene TRBJ2-7; either TRBD1 or TRBD2 may supply D (5 bases each). Germline lookup yields CDR1 SGHVS and CDR2 FNYEAQ. Deletions cut 5 bases from V and 3 bases from J, with 11 bases between. CDR3 size: 13 residues. The CDR3, as DNA: TGTGCCAGCAGCCCTAGCCAGGGCTACGAGCAGTACTTC. It encodes CASSPSQGYEQYF.

This clonotype was recorded many times. V usage is TRBV7-9 and J usage is TRBJ1-2; D ambiguous. From germline, CDR1 is SEHNR and CDR2 FQNEAQ (reference sequence). This CDR3 has 13 amino acids. V was cut by 1 base and J by 6 bases, with 9 bases left in between. The CDR3 region is CASSLGGGDGYTF. In DNA form, the CDR3 reads TGTGCCAGCAGCTTAGGGGGAGGCGATGGCTACACCTTC.

The chain links TRBV30 to TRBJ1-2, with 9 bases identical to TRBD1. The CDR3 has 14 amino acids. The germline V gene has CDR1 GTSNPN and CDR2 SVGIG (reference sequence). V lost 4 bases, J lost 14 bases, and 17 bases stayed unmatched. In DNA form, the CDR3 reads TGTGCCTGGAATTTTATGGGACAGGGCGGAGTTGTTACCTTC. Protein: CAWNFMGQGGVVTF.

This clonotype was seen repeatedly, ten times or more. This rearrangement joins TRBV20-1 to TRBJ1-1; D not resolved. This CDR3 has 15 residues. Germline values: CDR1 DFQATT, CDR2 SNEGSKA (reference sequence). V lost 3 bases and J 0 bases, leaving 14 bases between the germline ends. This CDR3 reads CSASSSGAMNTEAFF. Here the CDR3 DNA reads TGCAGTGCTAGTTCCTCAGGTGCAATGAACACTGAAGCTTTCTTT.

The sample holds many counts of this clonotype. The chain combines TRBV24-1 with TRBJ2-6, with 8 nucleotides matching TRBD1. Germline V lookup: CDR1 KGHDR, CDR2 SFDVKD. CDR3 length: 16 residues. J lost 2 bases, V lost 3 bases, and 2 bases had no gene match. In DNA form, the CDR3 reads TGTGCCACCAGTGATGGACAGGGTGCTGGGGCCAACGTCCTGACTTTC. Translated, it gives CATSDGQGAGANVLTF.

The J gene is TRBJ2-3, the V gene TRBV24-1, with 10 bases matching TRBD2. Unmatched junction bases numbered 11, after V lost 8 bases and J lost 1 base. Germline-derived CDR1 and CDR2 are KGHDR and SFDVKD. This CDR3 is 17 amino acids long. CDR3 protein: CATILIISGGCTDTQYF. The CDR3, as DNA: TGTGCCACCATTCTGATTATTAGCGGGGGGTGCACAGATACGCAGTATTTT.

This clonotype was detected a few times. The chain is built from TRBV2 and TRBJ1-6; no clear D. This CDR3 is built from 13 residues. Germline CDR1 reads SNHLY; CDR2 reads FYNNEI. Trimming shortened V by 11 bases and J by 7 bases, and 15 bases separated the two germline ends. CDR3 loop: CACGFGGNSPLHF. The CDR3 DNA is TGTGCCTGCGGGTTCGGCGGGAATTCACCCCTCCACTTT.

The rearrangement joins TRBV2 to TRBJ1-2; D gene unclear. Trimming took off 4 bases at V and 4 bases at J, with 7 bases between the two ends. Germline CDR1 is SNHLY and CDR2 is FYNNEI. The CDR3 spans 12 residues. The CDR3 DNA follows: TGTGCCAGCAGTGCCTCCGTCTATGGCTACACCTTC. Protein product: CASSASVYGYTF. The full variable domain, in which reference TRBV2 and TRBJ1-2 provide the parts outside the CDR3, is EPEVTQTPSHQVTQMGQEVILRCVPISNHLYFYWYRQILGQKVEFLVSFYNNEISEKSEIFDDQFSVERPDGSNFTLKIRSTKLEDSAMYFCASSASVYGYTFGSGTRLTVV.

The V gene is TRBV7-2, the J gene TRBJ1-1, with TRBD1 as a possible D gene (5 bases). CDR1 is SGHTA and CDR2 is FQGNSA in the germline V gene. The CDR3 has 15 residues. V was cut by 8 bases and J by 1 base, with 17 bases left in between. The CDR3 sequence is CASSIAGTANTEAFF. CDR3 nucleotide sequence: TGTGCCAGCTCTATAGCCGGGACGGCGAACACTGAAGCTTTCTTT.

The table lists this clonotype with a count of one. The chain is built from TRBV15 and TRBJ1-5; no firm D call. Between the trimmed V and J ends, which lost 0 bases and 0 bases, there was a span of 9 bases. The CDR3 contains 16 residues. CDR1 is LNHNV, CDR2 YYDKDF, per germline (reference sequence). The CDR3 DNA is TGTGCCACCAGCAGAGACAGACCATATAGCAATCAGCCCCAGCATTTT. This encodes CATSRDRPYSNQPQHF.

This clonotype came up many times. The chain uses TRBV11-2 and TRBJ2-7, with 14 positions matching TRBD2. V lost 6 bases, J lost 6 bases, and 7 bases stayed unmatched. This CDR3 spans 15 amino acids. Germline V gene lookup returns CDR1 SGHAT and CDR2 FQNNGV. CDR3 protein: CASSLGTSGSLEQYF. Here the CDR3 DNA reads TGTGCCAGCAGTCTCGGGACTAGCGGGAGTCTCGAGCAGTACTTC.

This clonotype was detected ten times or more. The J gene is TRBJ1-1, the V gene TRBV7-2, with D maybe TRBD1 (5 bases). Trimming removed 1 base at V and 5 bases at J, with 11 bases between. The CDR3 sequence is 14 residues long. Germline values: CDR1 SGHTA, CDR2 FQGNSA. The CDR3 region has the DNA TGTGCCAGCAGCTTAGGGGGGGGAAAAACTGAAGCTTTCTTT. Protein: CASSLGGGKTEAFF.

This clonotype has more than one count but fewer than ten. V usage is TRBV5-8 and J usage is TRBJ2-5; D is unresolved. Trimming pared 5 bases from V and 0 bases from J, leaving 8 bases between. This CDR3 has 13 residues. CDR1 and CDR2 from the germline V gene are SGHTS and YDEGEE. CDR3 DNA: TGTGCCAGCAGTTACCAGCACCAAGAGACCCAGTACTTC. Its protein is CASSYQHQETQYF.

This clonotype showed up many times. This chain uses TRBV6-5 with TRBJ1-2; 9 bases map to TRBD1. CDR1 and CDR2 (germline): MNHEY, SVGAGI. After removal of 2 bases from V and 2 bases from J, the junction contained 3 bases not matched to a gene. This CDR3 is built from 15 residues. CDR3 region: CASSYGGQGNYGYTF. Written as DNA, the CDR3 is TGTGCCAGCAGTTACGGAGGACAGGGGAACTATGGCTACACCTTC.

The V and J genes are TRBV10-3 and TRBJ1-3; D is uncertain. Trimming took off 4 bases at V and 7 bases at J, with 11 bases between the two ends. The CDR3 is made up of 13 amino acids. Germline values: CDR1 ENHRY, CDR2 SYGVKD. CDR3: CAISGGDPNTIYF. CDR3 bases: TGTGCCATCAGTGGCGGGGATCCGAACACCATATATTTT.

This clonotype is a singleton in its sample. A read error is possible here, since a much larger clone lies one base away. The chain joins TRBV5-6 to TRBJ2-1, with 9 bases that match TRBD2. The germline V gene has CDR1 SGHDT and CDR2 YYEEEE. V lost 4 bases and J lost 9; bases outside the gene matches: 8. The CDR3 is 14 amino acids. In DNA form, the CDR3 reads TGTGCCAGCAGCCAACCGGGACTAGCAGGTGAGCAGTTCTTC. It encodes CASSQPGLAGEQFF.

The J gene is TRBJ1-6, the V gene TRBV6-1; tentative D call: TRBD1 (6 bases). The germline V and J ends were trimmed by 6 bases and 6 bases, with 12 bases remaining between them. Germline V CDR1 and CDR2: MNHNS, SASEGT. CDR3 length: 14 residues. In DNA form, the CDR3 reads TGTGCCAGCAGCGAACGACAGGTTAATTCACCCCTCCACTTT. Translating it yields CASSERQVNSPLHF.

This clonotype appeared many times. The chain couples TRBV6-1 to TRBJ2-7; 8 bases match TRBD2. Germline loops: CDR1 MNHNS, CDR2 SASEGT. Unmatched junction bases numbered 8, after V lost 7 bases and J lost 0 bases. This CDR3 has 15 residues. The CDR3 sequence is CASNPYGGVSYEQYF. The CDR3, as DNA: TGTGCCAGCAATCCCTACGGGGGGGTCTCCTACGAGCAGTACTTC.

Comment on this clonotype: Being one base from a much bigger clone, this may be a read error. The CDR3 spells CASSQGNRDESQPQHF. The CDR3 DNA reads as TGCGCCAGCAGCCAAGGGAACAGGGACGAGAGTCAGCCCCAGCATTTT. The V and J genes are TRBV4-1 and TRBJ1-5, with D possibly being TRBD1 (6 bases). The ends were cut back, 1 base at V and 6 bases at J, with 16 bases in the middle. Germline loops: CDR1 MGHRA, CDR2 YSYEKL. The CDR3 contains 16 residues.

V and J are TRBV18 and TRBJ1-6; tentatively, D is TRBD1 (5 bases). The CDR3 contains 18 residues. V dropped 6 bases and J dropped 6 bases, with 24 bases sitting between them. Per germline, CDR1 KGHSH and CDR2 LQKENI. The CDR3 sequence: CASSQTGTPAPSNSPLHF. The DNA for the CDR3 is TGTGCCAGCTCGCAAACCGGGACTCCAGCCCCCAGTAATTCACCCCTCCACTTT.

This sequence joins TRBV29-1 and TRBJ1-1; D ambiguous. Trimming removed 4 bases at V and 1 base at J, with 10 bases between. The germline CDR1 and CDR2 sequences are SQVTM and ANQGSEA. The CDR3 has 13 amino acids. The CDR3 sequence is CSVARAENTEAFF. The CDR3 DNA sequence: TGCAGCGTTGCGAGGGCAGAGAACACTGAAGCTTTCTTT.

The chain uses TRBV10-3 and TRBJ2-7; no firm D call. Germline V lookup: CDR1 ENHRY, CDR2 SYGVKD. The CDR3 length is 14 residues. Trimming took off 4 bases at V and 2 bases at J, with 12 bases between the two ends. The CDR3, as DNA: TGTGCCATCAGTGTGCGTGACGAGGCCTACGAGCAGTACTTC. Protein: CAISVRDEAYEQYF.

V gene TRBV10-3 combines with J gene TRBJ1-6; maybe TRBD1 (5 bases). The V gene lost 9 bases and the J gene lost 9 bases, with 12 bases spanning the gap. This CDR3 has 12 amino acids. In germline, CDR1 is ENHRY, CDR2 SYGVKD. CDR3 bases: TGTGCCATGCGGGACGGTAGTTCACCCCTCCACTTT. It codes for CAMRDGSSPLHF.

This clonotype was counted at least ten times. The chain carries TRBV10-3 and TRBJ2-7, with TRBD2 identical over 10 bases. From germline, CDR1 is ENHRY and CDR2 SYGVKD. The V and J ends lost 3 bases and 4 bases, in that order; junction bases with no gene match: 6. The CDR3 loop spans 15 amino acids. The CDR3 region is CAISDGGTSVYEQYF. The CDR3, as DNA: TGTGCCATCAGTGATGGTGGGACTAGCGTGTACGAGCAGTACTTC.

The V gene is TRBV30, the J gene TRBJ1-5, with D perhaps TRBD1 (6 bases). Germline loops: CDR1 GTSNPN, CDR2 SVGIG (reference sequence). Deletions cut 7 bases from V and 3 bases from J, with 13 bases between. CDR3 size: 13 residues. In DNA form, the CDR3 reads TGTGCCTATGACGGACAGCTCAATCAGCCCCAGCATTTT. It specifies CAYDGQLNQPQHF.

This clonotype has ten or more counts. One junction end does not reproduce the germline sequence, and a read error may be involved. This CDR3 is CASSLDPHNEQFF. The CDR3, as DNA: TGCGCCAGCAGCTTGGACCCCCACAATGAGCAGTTCTTC. This chain connects TRBV7-9 to TRBJ2-1, with unresolved D. Germline V CDR1 and CDR2: SEHNR, FQNEAQ (reference sequence). This CDR3 is 13 amino acids long.

This chain links TRBV4-2 with TRBJ2-4; 7 bases fit TRBD1. Looked up from germline, CDR1 is LGHNA and CDR2 is YNFKEQ. Germline trimming cut 0 bases from V and 2 bases from J; bases unmatched to any gene: 4. There are 16 residues in the CDR3. Here the CDR3 reads CASSQDIGGTKNIQYF. In DNA, the CDR3 is TGTGCCAGCAGCCAAGATATAGGGGGCACCAAAAACATTCAGTACTTC.

DNA of the CDR3: TGCAGTGCTAGAGGGCACAGGGGGCGACCGTCCTACGAGCAGTACTTC. Its translation: CSARGHRGRPSYEQYF. This chain uses TRBV20-1 with TRBJ2-7; 9 bases align to TRBD1. The CDR3 totals 16 residues. The germline V gene encodes CDR1 DFQATT and CDR2 SNEGSKA (reference sequence). Unmatched junction bases numbered 8, after V lost 1 base and J lost 1 base.